Below are 24 T cell receptor beta chains sequenced from a single sample in a study of cytomegalovirus exposure and HLA in healthy donors. The PCR contained 60 Vbeta and 13 Jbeta primers. Method: immunoSEQ multiplex PCR; TCRdb's copy keeps in-frame clones and lacks some. The table has around 110,000 clones, 55% to 65% seen once. Material for sequencing was PBMCs. The receptors originated from a woman younger than 45 in good health and CMV-seronegative.

This chain links TRBV19 with TRBJ1-2; D remains ambiguous. V shed 4 bases and J shed 4 bases, with 16 bases lying between them. CDR3 length: 15 amino acids. The germline V gene encodes CDR1 LNHDA and CDR2 SQIVND (reference sequence). CDR3 DNA sequence: TGTGCCAGTAGTACTTCGGGAAACCGGGCCTATGGCTACACCTTC. Translating it yields CASSTSGNRAYGYTF.

The chain employs TRBV25-1 and TRBJ2-4, with D perhaps TRBD2 (5 bases). The germline V and J ends were trimmed by 2 bases and 1 base, with 9 bases remaining between them. Germline loops: CDR1 MGHDK, CDR2 SYGVNS. The CDR3 sequence is 15 residues long. CDR3 loop: CASSEAGSAKNIQYF. The CDR3 nucleotides are TGTGCCAGCAGTGAAGCTGGGAGCGCCAAAAACATTCAGTACTTC.

This clone has a handful of counts. This rearrangement joins TRBV5-4 to TRBJ2-2; TRBD1 agrees at 7 bases. Trimming cost V 5 bases and J 4 bases; bases outside gene matches: 2. Per the germline V gene, CDR1 is SGHNT and CDR2 is YYREEE (reference sequence). CDR3 length: 13 amino acids. For the CDR3, the DNA is TGTGCCAGCAGTTACAGGGGCACCGGGGAGCTGTTTTTT. Its protein product is CASSYRGTGELFF.

This chain links TRBV6-1 with TRBJ1-3, with TRBD1 matching 11 bases. Trimming took 7 bases from V and 4 from J; bases not matched to a gene: 6. The CDR3 totals 15 residues. Germline values: CDR1 MNHNS, CDR2 SASEGT. The DNA for the CDR3 is TGTGCCAGCACCGGGACAGGGGGGGGAGGAAACACCATATATTTT. Translating it yields CASTGTGGGGNTIYF.

CDR3 coding DNA: TGCGCCAGCAGCTTGGCCGGACTAGCGGGAGCCAATGAGCAGTTCTTC. Translated: CASSLAGLAGANEQFF. The rearrangement joins TRBV5-1 to TRBJ2-1; 13 positions agree with TRBD2. This CDR3 region has 16 residues. V was pared by 0 bases and J by 6 bases, with 3 bases of the junction left unmatched. Germline CDR1 reads SGHRS; CDR2 reads YFSETQ.

This clone was recorded a few times. J is TRBJ1-5 and V is TRBV6-1; unclear D gene. This CDR3 contains 17 residues. The V gene's germline CDR1 is MNHNS and CDR2 SASEGT. V was cut by 4 bases and J by 3 bases, with 19 bases left in between. Here the CDR3 DNA reads TGTGCCAGCAGTGCTTTGGGCAACGACGGAACCAATCAGCCCCAGCATTTT. It translates to CASSALGNDGTNQPQHF.

CDR3 coding DNA: TGTGCCAGCTCACCACCACAAATCTCTGGAAACACCATATATTTT. Translation: CASSPPQISGNTIYF. The rearrangement links TRBV18 to TRBJ1-3, with D unclear. The CDR3 consists of 15 residues. Per germline, CDR1 KGHSH and CDR2 LQKENI. Trimming shortened V by 0 bases and J by 0 bases, and 6 bases separated the two germline ends.

This clone was picked up a small number of times. V and J are TRBV5-6 and TRBJ2-3; D gene ambiguous. Between the trimmed V and J ends, which lost 0 bases and 1 base, there was a span of 9 bases. Germline CDR1 and CDR2: SGHDT and YYEEEE. The CDR3 runs to 15 residues. CDR3: CASSLVIPGTDTQYF. The CDR3 nucleotides read TGTGCCAGCAGCTTGGTTATTCCCGGCACAGATACGCAGTATTTT. Based on the CDR3 plus reference TRBV5-6 and TRBJ2-3, the full variable domain is DAGVTQSPTHLIKTRGQQVTLRCSPKSGHDTVSWYQQALGQGPQFIFQYYEEEERQRGNFPDRFSGHQFPNYSSELNVNALLLGDSALYLCASSLVIPGTDTQYFGPGTRLTVL.

The chain links TRBV19 to TRBJ1-2; the D gene is possibly TRBD1 (5 bases). The CDR3 loop spans 17 amino acids. Germline V lookup: CDR1 LNHDA, CDR2 SQIVND (reference sequence). V gave up 0 bases and J gave up 0 bases, with 14 bases separating them. For the CDR3, the DNA is TGTGCCAGTAGTATAGAGGCAGGGCAAGATACTAACTATGGCTACACCTTC. It encodes CASSIEAGQDTNYGYTF. The variable domain in full, completed from reference TRBV19 and TRBJ1-2, reads DGGITQSPKYLFRKEGQNVTLSCEQNLNHDAMYWYRQDPGQGLRLIYYSQIVNDFQKGDIAEGYSVSREKKESFPLTVTSAQKNPTAFYLCASSIEAGQDTNYGYTFGSGTRLTVV.

The CDR3 DNA follows: TGTGCCAGCAGTCTCCGTGGGGGGTACGAGCAGTACTTC. This codes for CASSLRGGYEQYF. This chain uses TRBV27 with TRBJ2-5, with a tentative D call TRBD2 (6 bases). The DNA matches TRBJ2-7 better at its end, which makes the J call doubtful. The CDR3 is made up of 13 amino acids. CDR1 is MNHEY and CDR2 is SMNVEV in the germline V gene (reference sequence).

CDR3 in amino acids: CASSKKREFDTGELFF. CDR3 DNA: TGTGCCAGCAGTAAAAAGCGGGAGTTCGACACCGGGGAGCTGTTTTTT. The chain links TRBV2 to TRBJ2-2, with 8 bases identical to TRBD2. This CDR3 comprises 16 residues. CDR1 is SNHLY and CDR2 is FYNNEI in the germline V gene. The V segment lost 5 bases and the J segment 3 bases; nucleotides outside the gene matches: 8.

V usage is TRBV28 and J usage is TRBJ2-3; 9 bases agree with TRBD1. Germline V CDR1 and CDR2: MDHEN, SYDVKM. With 5 bases clipped from V and 6 bases from J, the junction kept 9 bases outside the gene matches. The CDR3 is made up of 15 amino acids. The DNA of the CDR3 is TGTGCCAGCAGTCCGGGGACAGGGCTGTCGGATACGCAGTATTTT. Translating gives CASSPGTGLSDTQYF.

The chain recombines TRBV6-6 with TRBJ1-5; D may be TRBD1 (5 bases). The CDR3 spans 13 residues. Germline V lookup: CDR1 MNHNY, CDR2 SVGAGI (reference sequence). V was shortened by 2 bases and J by 7 bases, with 9 bases between the two germline ends. The CDR3 DNA reads as TGTGCCAGCAGTTACGGGCGGGGGCAGCCCCAGCATTTT. It codes for CASSYGRGQPQHF.

The chain employs TRBV5-4 and TRBJ2-7; 8 nucleotides match TRBD1. The germline V gene encodes CDR1 SGHNT and CDR2 YYREEE (reference sequence). This CDR3 has 13 residues. The V segment lost 4 bases and the J segment 4 bases; nucleotides outside the gene matches: 4. The CDR3 sequence is CASSLTGVYEQYF. CDR3 DNA: TGTGCCAGCAGCCTGACAGGGGTGTACGAGCAGTACTTC. The full variable domain, its missing parts supplied by reference TRBV5-4 and TRBJ2-7, is ETGVTQSPTHLIKTRGQQVTLRCSSQSGHNTVSWYQQALGQGPQFIFQYYREEENGRGNFPPRFSGLQFPNYSSELNVNALELDDSALYLCASSLTGVYEQYFGPGTRLTVT.

The V call is TRBV30, the J call TRBJ2-7; possibly TRBD2 for D (6 bases). V was cut by 4 bases and J by 6 bases, with 16 bases left in between. Germline V CDR1 and CDR2: GTSNPN, SVGIG (reference sequence). CDR3 length: 13 amino acids. CDR3 loop: CAWTRAGLGEQYF. The CDR3 nucleotides are TGTGCCTGGACCCGGGCGGGGTTGGGCGAGCAGTACTTC.

V and J are TRBV6-1 and TRBJ2-1; D not resolved. The CDR3 loop spans 14 amino acids. Trimming pared 3 bases from V and 8 bases from J, leaving 14 bases between. CDR1 and CDR2 (germline): MNHNS, SASEGT. As DNA, the CDR3 is TGTGCCAGCAGTGATACTATCTCGAGCGATGAGCAGTTCTTC. This codes for CASSDTISSDEQFF.

V gene TRBV28 combines with J gene TRBJ2-3; TRBD2 matches at 7 bases. Germline CDR1 MDHEN, CDR2 SYDVKM. The CDR3 totals 15 residues. V gave up 0 bases and J gave up 3 bases; unmatched junction bases: 3. The CDR3: CASSLWGEGTDTQYF. Here the CDR3 DNA reads TGTGCCAGCAGTTTATGGGGGGAGGGAACAGATACGCAGTATTTT.

This chain uses TRBV27 with TRBJ1-1; D possibly corresponds to TRBD1 (5 bases). CDR1 and CDR2 (germline): MNHEY, SMNVEV (reference sequence). The CDR3 contains 13 residues. V dropped 5 bases and J dropped 2 bases, with 9 bases sitting between them. The CDR3 loop is CASSQQVNTEAFF. In DNA form, the CDR3 reads TGTGCCAGCAGTCAACAGGTTAACACTGAAGCTTTCTTT.

V is TRBV19 and J is TRBJ2-7; 9 bases align to TRBD1. J gave up 6 bases and V 4 bases, and 4 bases lay outside the gene matches. The germline CDR1 and CDR2 sequences are LNHDA and SQIVND (reference sequence). The CDR3 is 13 amino acids. In DNA form, the CDR3 reads TGTGCCAGTAGTACCGAGACAGGGGGCGAGCAGTACTTC. Translated: CASSTETGGEQYF.

This clone was picked up a small number of times. V usage is TRBV28 and J usage is TRBJ2-1; D is perhaps TRBD1 (6 bases). The CDR3 spans 18 residues. Germline loops: CDR1 MDHEN, CDR2 SYDVKM. With 1 base removed from V and 0 bases from J, the gap between germline ends came to 16 bases. CDR3 region: CASSLFIRGGFSYNEQFF. CDR3 coding DNA: TGTGCCAGCAGTTTATTCATCAGGGGCGGATTCTCCTACAATGAGCAGTTCTTC.

The rearrangement links TRBV21-1 to TRBJ1-2; the table gives TRBD1 as D, unverified against the DNA. TRBV21-1 is flagged as a pseudogene. The length of the CDR3 is 18 residues. The CDR3 coding sequence is TGTGCCAGCAGCCTGCCTGAAGGGGGACAGGGTGTTAACTATGGCTACACCTTC. Translating it yields CASSLPEGGQGVNYGYTF.

The V and J genes are TRBV6-5 and TRBJ2-1, with 9 bases aligning to TRBD2. Germline V gene lookup returns CDR1 MNHEY and CDR2 SVGAGI. With 3 bases clipped from V and 7 bases from J, the junction kept 7 bases outside the gene matches. CDR3 size: 15 residues. CDR3 DNA sequence: TGTGCCAGCAGTTATAGCGGGAGTTCTGGGAATGAGCAGTTCTTC. It encodes CASSYSGSSGNEQFF.

DNA for the CDR3: TGTGCCAGCAGTTTTACAGGGGTCGCCGGACAAGAGACCCAGTACTTC. Translation: CASSFTGVAGQETQYF. This chain joins TRBV28 and TRBJ2-5, with 7 bases lining up with TRBD1. V was pared by 3 bases and J by 2 bases, with 9 bases of the junction left unmatched. This CDR3 comprises 16 residues. The V gene's germline CDR1 is MDHEN and CDR2 SYDVKM.

This clone has just one count. V and J are TRBV4-3 and TRBJ2-1, with 9 bases identical to TRBD2. Germline lookup yields CDR1 LGHNA and CDR2 YSLEER. V was pared by 0 bases and J by 5 bases, with 11 bases of the junction left unmatched. CDR3 length: 18 residues. CDR3 bases: TGCGCCAGCAGCCAAGAAATTGCTAGCGGGACGCGGCACAATGAGCAGTTCTTC. Translation gives CASSQEIASGTRHNEQFF.